The present entry profiles one T cell receptor beta chain with its context. The CDR3 totals 15 residues. From germline, CDR1 is SGHTA and CDR2 FQGNSA. Trimming cost V 4 bases and J 6 bases, with 17 bases left between them. The data derive from a study of OX40 agonist ivuxolimab in advanced cancers. Study context: Three patients responded partially, comprising one with hepatocellular carcinoma and two with cutaneous melanoma.

Method: immunoSEQ multiplex PCR; TCRdb's copy keeps in-frame clones and lacks some. The top ten clones hold 2.5% to 3% of a sample with 75,000 to 95,000 clones, around 87% of them seen once. The chain is built from TRBV7-2 and TRBJ2-3; a possible D gene is TRBD1 (5 bases). Sample: CD4+ or CD8+ T cells sorted from blood, taken in a trial of the OX40 agonist ivuxolimab. This clonotype originated in an adult with an advanced solid tumor such as melanoma, head and neck, liver or kidney cancer. In DNA, the CDR3 is TGTGCCAGCAGCTATTACACCGCAGGGTCGGATACGCAGTATTTT. Its translation: CASSYYTAGSDTQYF.